The source of this T cell receptor beta chain is a study of identifying expanded T cells in peripheral blood. Sequenced by immunoSEQ multiplex PCR; TCRdb stores in-frame clones only, minus some. This sample has 60,000 or so clones; about four fifths occur once, and the top ten carry 15% to 20%. The sequence was collected from a person between 18 and 69 years old in good health. Sequencing input: blood.

Written as DNA, the CDR3 is TGTGCCAGCAGTGTAGAGGGACAGGGGTTCACTGAAGCTTTCTTT. It specifies CASSVEGQGFTEAFF. This chain uses TRBV6-1 with TRBJ1-1; 10 positions match TRBD1. The CDR3 totals 15 residues. Trimming removed 4 bases from V and 4 bases from J; junction bases left unmatched: 6. The germline CDR1 and CDR2 sequences are MNHNS and SASEGT.